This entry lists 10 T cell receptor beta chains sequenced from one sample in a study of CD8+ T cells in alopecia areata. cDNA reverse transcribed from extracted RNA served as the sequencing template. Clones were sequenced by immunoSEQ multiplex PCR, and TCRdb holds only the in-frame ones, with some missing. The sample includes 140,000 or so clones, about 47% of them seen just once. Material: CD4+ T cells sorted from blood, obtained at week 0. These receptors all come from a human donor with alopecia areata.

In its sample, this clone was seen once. The CDR3 DNA sequence: TGTGCCTGGAGTAGGGGCAGGGAAAGGCAGCCCCAGCATTTT. As protein: CAWSRGRERQPQHF. The genes are TRBV30 and TRBJ1-5, with D possibly being TRBD1 (5 bases). CDR1 is GTSNPN, CDR2 SVGIG, per germline (reference sequence). This CDR3 comprises 14 residues. V gave up 2 bases and J gave up 7 bases, with 15 bases separating them.

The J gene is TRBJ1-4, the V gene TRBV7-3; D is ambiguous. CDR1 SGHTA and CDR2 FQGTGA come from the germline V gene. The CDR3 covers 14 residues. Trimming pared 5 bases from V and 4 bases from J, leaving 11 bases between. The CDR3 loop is CASSRRRGNEKLFF. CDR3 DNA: TGTGCCAGCAGCCGTCGGCGTGGTAATGAAAAACTGTTTTTT.

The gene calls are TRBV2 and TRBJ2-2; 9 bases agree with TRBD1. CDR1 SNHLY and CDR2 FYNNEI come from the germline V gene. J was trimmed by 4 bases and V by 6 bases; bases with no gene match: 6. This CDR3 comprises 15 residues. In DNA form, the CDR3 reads TGTGCCAGCAGGCAGGGACAGGGCCCCACCGGGGAGCTGTTTTTT. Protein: CASRQGQGPTGELFF.

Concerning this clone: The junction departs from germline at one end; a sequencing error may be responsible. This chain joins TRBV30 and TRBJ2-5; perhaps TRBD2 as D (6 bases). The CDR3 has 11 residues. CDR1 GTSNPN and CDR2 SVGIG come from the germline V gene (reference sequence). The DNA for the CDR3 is TGTGCCGGGAGCAGCGGGGAGACCCAGTACTTC. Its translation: CAGSSGETQYF.

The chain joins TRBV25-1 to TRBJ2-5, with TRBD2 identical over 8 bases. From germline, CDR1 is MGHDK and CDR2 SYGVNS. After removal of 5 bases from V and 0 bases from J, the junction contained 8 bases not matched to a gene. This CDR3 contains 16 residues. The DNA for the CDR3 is TGTGCCAGCAGTTCCAGTAGCGGGAACGACCAAGAGACCCAGTACTTC. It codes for CASSSSSGNDQETQYF.

This CDR3 reads CASSLNAGSGANVLTF. As DNA, the CDR3 is TGTGCCAGTAGTCTTAACGCGGGCTCTGGGGCCAACGTCCTGACTTTC. The chain links TRBV19 to TRBJ2-6; D may be TRBD2 (5 bases). There are 16 residues in the CDR3. Germline lookup yields CDR1 LNHDA and CDR2 SQIVND (reference sequence). V lost 5 bases to trimming and J lost 0 bases, with 11 bases between them.

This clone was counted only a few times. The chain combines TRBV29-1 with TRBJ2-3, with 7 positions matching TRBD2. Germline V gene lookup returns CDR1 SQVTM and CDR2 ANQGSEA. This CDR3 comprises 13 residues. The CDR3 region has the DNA TGCTGCGGCAGCGGGGACGGCACAGATACGCAGTATTTT. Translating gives CCGSGDGTDTQYF.

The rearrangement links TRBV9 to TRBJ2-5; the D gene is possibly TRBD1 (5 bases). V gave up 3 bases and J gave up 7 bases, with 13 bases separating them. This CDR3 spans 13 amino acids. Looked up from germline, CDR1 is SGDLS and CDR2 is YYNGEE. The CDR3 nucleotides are TGTGCCAGCAGCGGGACCTCCCAGGGGACCCAGTACTTC. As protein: CASSGTSQGTQYF.

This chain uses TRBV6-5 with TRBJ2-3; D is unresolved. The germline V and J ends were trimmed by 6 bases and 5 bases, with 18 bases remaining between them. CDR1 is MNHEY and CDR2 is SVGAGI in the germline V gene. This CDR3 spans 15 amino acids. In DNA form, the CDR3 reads TGTGCCAGCAGCCGGGTCCAGCGCTGGGAAGATACGCAGTATTTT. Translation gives CASSRVQRWEDTQYF.

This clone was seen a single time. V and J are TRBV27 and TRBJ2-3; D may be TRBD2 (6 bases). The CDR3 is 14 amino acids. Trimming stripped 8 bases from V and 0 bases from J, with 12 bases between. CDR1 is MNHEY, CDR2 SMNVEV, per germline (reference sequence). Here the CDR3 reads CASGRRSSTDTQYF. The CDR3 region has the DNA TGTGCCAGCGGGAGGCGGTCTAGCACAGATACGCAGTATTTT.